This TCR beta chain was identified during a study of beta chain features in type 1 diabetes. Points from the study as a whole: Type 1 diabetes patients had TCRB CDR3s that were shorter (moderately but significantly so) in all four CD4+ subsets.

This clone was observed many times. The antigen is undetermined. It was via CD45RO/CCR7/CD25/CD127/CD95/CD27 that CD4+ naive, central memory, regulatory and stem cell-like memory cells were sorted. Each of the sorted populations had a purity greater than 98%. What was sequenced were expressed TCRB transcripts, since all of the isolated RNA had been reverse transcribed. About 3.57 million reads were obtained on average from naive, central memory and regulatory T cell samples. The repertoire was sequenced with immunoSEQ multiplex PCR; TCRdb's copy has only in-frame clones and lacks some. The sample shows 310,000 or so clones, 6.5% to 10% of them seen only once. The origin of this receptor is a woman younger than 30 in good health. Sequencing was performed on central memory CD4+ T cells from blood.

CDR3: CSVDVFQGSNGYTF. The CDR3 DNA follows: TGCAGCGTTGATGTCTTTCAGGGTAGCAATGGCTACACCTTC. The chain links TRBV29-1 to TRBJ1-2, with D tentatively TRBD1 (5 bases). Per the germline V gene, CDR1 is SQVTM and CDR2 is ANQGSEA. This CDR3 comprises 14 residues. V lost 3 bases and J lost 6, with 17 bases in between.